Each of the 17 T cell receptor beta chains below was sequenced from the same sample in a study of T cell responses to AZD1222 COVID-19 vaccine. The table came from immunoSEQ multiplex PCR; TCRdb's copy has only in-frame clones and leaves some out. The sample contains more than 95,000 clones, around 90% of which appear only once. Sequencing used peripheral blood, obtained on day 0 of AZD1222 vaccination. The receptors were sampled from an adult in good health.

In this sample, this clone turned up a few times. This chain connects TRBV7-3 to TRBJ1-1, with unresolved D. The CDR3 totals 14 residues. With 2 bases removed from V and 6 bases from J, the gap between germline ends came to 13 bases. Germline V gene data show CDR1 as SGHTA and CDR2 as FQGTGA. CDR3 sequence reads: CASSLGGQDAEAFF. CDR3 nucleotide sequence: TGTGCCAGCAGCTTAGGCGGGCAGGACGCTGAAGCTTTCTTT. The full variable domain, with the rest looked up from reference TRBV7-3 and TRBJ1-1, is GAGVSQTPSNKVTEKGKYVELRCDPISGHTALYWYRQSLGQGPEFLIYFQGTGAADDSGLPNDRFFAVRPEGSVSTLKIQRTERGDSAVYLCASSLGGQDAEAFFGQGTRLTVV.

This clone occurred once. The genes are TRBV7-9 and TRBJ2-6; 7 nucleotides match TRBD1. The CDR3 length is 19 residues. With 4 bases clipped from V and 0 bases from J, the junction kept 12 bases outside the gene matches. Germline CDR1 reads SEHNR; CDR2 reads FQNEAQ (reference sequence). The CDR3 is CASSSTNQGQTSGANVLTF. The CDR3 nucleotides read TGTGCCAGCAGCTCTACCAACCAGGGACAGACCTCTGGGGCCAACGTCCTGACTTTC.

In DNA form, the CDR3 reads TGTGCCAGCAGCCCCACCCCGGGGGACTACGAGCAGTACTTC. As protein: CASSPTPGDYEQYF. This chain joins TRBV5-4 and TRBJ2-7, with D possibly being TRBD2 (6 bases). This CDR3 contains 14 residues. Germline assignment: CDR1 SGHNT and CDR2 YYREEE (reference sequence). Trimming took off 4 bases at V and 3 bases at J, with 14 bases between the two ends.

Judged by abundance, this clone is medium-sized. The gene calls are TRBV6-5 and TRBJ2-3, with 8 bases aligning to TRBD1. J was trimmed by 4 bases and V by 8 bases; bases with no gene match: 11. There are 15 residues in the CDR3. CDR1 is MNHEY and CDR2 is SVGAGI in the germline V gene. In nucleotides, the CDR3 is TGTGCCAGCCAAGGTCTTGGACAGGGACCAGATACGCAGTATTTT. Its protein is CASQGLGQGPDTQYF.

This chain connects TRBV12-3 or TRBV12-4 to TRBJ2-7, with TRBD1 matching over 8 bases. J lost 6 bases, V lost 5 bases, and 3 bases had no gene match. The CDR3 spans 12 residues. The CDR3 coding sequence is TGTGCCAGCAGTCCGACAGGGGTCGAGCAGTACTTC. It codes for CASSPTGVEQYF.

The chain couples TRBV21-1 to TRBJ1-1. TRBV21-1 is recorded as a pseudogene. The CDR3 sequence is 19 residues long. CDR3 nucleotide sequence: TGTGCCAGCAACTATGCGAGAGACCTATCCCCGCGGATGAACACTGAAGCTTTCTTT. This sequence encodes CASNYARDLSPRMNTEAFF.

The chain is built from TRBV3-1 (or the pseudogene TRBV3-2) and TRBJ1-2, with TRBD1 matching 8 bases. Trimming took 5 bases from V and 0 from J; bases not matched to a gene: 8. Germline CDR1 and CDR2: LGHDT and YNNKEL (reference sequence). The CDR3 runs to 16 residues. The CDR3 nucleotides read TGTGCCAGCAGCTTTTTCACAGGGGGAGCTAACTATGGCTACACCTTC. It encodes CASSFFTGGANYGYTF.

The rearrangement joins TRBV7-8 to TRBJ2-3; D possibly corresponds to TRBD1 (5 bases). This CDR3 is 15 amino acids long. Trimming left V 0 bases short and J 3 bases short, with 10 bases between. Germline V gene lookup returns CDR1 SGHVS and CDR2 FQNEAQ. The CDR3 DNA reads TGTGCCAGCAGCTTAGCAGGGGCACAGACAGATACGCAGTATTTT. This sequence encodes CASSLAGAQTDTQYF.

This chain joins TRBV14 and TRBJ2-6; possible D gene TRBD2, 6 bases. Trimming shortened V by 4 bases and J by 2 bases, and 12 bases separated the two germline ends. The CDR3 spans 16 residues. CDR1 and CDR2 (germline): SGHDN, FVKESK. The CDR3 sequence is CASSPQTSPGANVLTF. Here the CDR3 DNA reads TGTGCCAGCAGCCCGCAAACTAGCCCTGGGGCCAACGTCCTGACTTTC.

This clone was detected once. The chain recombines TRBV11-3 with TRBJ2-7, with TRBD2 identical over 8 bases. CDR3 length: 15 amino acids. Germline trimming cut 0 bases from V and 2 bases from J; bases unmatched to any gene: 3. Germline CDR1 reads SGHNT; CDR2 reads YENEEA. The CDR3 sequence: CASSLESGGAYEQYF. The CDR3 coding sequence is TGTGCCAGCAGCTTAGAAAGCGGGGGAGCCTACGAGCAGTACTTC.

This chain connects TRBV28 to TRBJ2-3; tentatively, D is TRBD2 (6 bases). Trimming pared 5 bases from V and 0 bases from J, leaving 12 bases between. Germline lookup yields CDR1 MDHEN and CDR2 SYDVKM. The CDR3 is 15 amino acids. CDR3 bases: TGTGCCAGCAGTCGTAGCGGACCAAGCACAGATACGCAGTATTTT. Protein sequence: CASSRSGPSTDTQYF.

The chain joins TRBV7-2 to TRBJ2-1; 8 bases are a match to TRBD2. The CDR3 has 19 amino acids. CDR1 and CDR2 from the germline V gene are SGHTA and FQGNSA. Trimming at V came to 5 bases and at J to 0 bases, leaving 15 bases not matched to a gene. The DNA for the CDR3 is TGTGCCAGCAGCCCGCGGTCAGCGGGGGTCAAAAGCTCCTACAATGAGCAGTTCTTC. Translation: CASSPRSAGVKSSYNEQFF. Supplemented by reference TRBV7-2 and TRBJ2-1, the full variable domain reads GAGVSQSPSNKVTEKGKDVELRCDPISGHTALYWYRQSLGQGLEFLIYFQGNSAPDKSGLPSDRFSAERTGGSVSTLTIQRTQQEDSAVYLCASSPRSAGVKSSYNEQFFGPGTRLTVL.

This clone came up once. The rearrangement uses TRBV28 and TRBJ1-2, with unresolved D. The V gene lost 5 bases and the J gene lost 8 bases, with 15 bases spanning the gap. Germline CDR1 MDHEN, CDR2 SYDVKM. The CDR3 runs to 13 residues. The CDR3 reads CASSPHEGRGYTF. Here the CDR3 DNA reads TGTGCCAGCAGTCCCCATGAGGGCCGAGGCTACACCTTC.

The count of this clone is one. The chain links TRBV7-8 to TRBJ2-1; 8 bases agree with TRBD1. The CDR3 is 16 residues long. Trimming removed 1 base from V and 6 bases from J; junction bases left unmatched: 8. The germline V gene has CDR1 SGHVS and CDR2 FQNEAQ. The DNA of the CDR3 is TGTGCCAGCAGCTTAGTCGGGCAAACAGGGGGCAATGAGCAGTTCTTC. This sequence encodes CASSLVGQTGGNEQFF.

This chain joins TRBV27 and TRBJ1-2, with D possibly matching TRBD1 (6 bases). The CDR3 sequence is 14 residues long. Trimming removed 6 bases from V and 4 bases from J, with 15 bases in between. Germline V gene data show CDR1 as MNHEY and CDR2 as SMNVEV (reference sequence). The DNA of the CDR3 is TGTGCCAGCAGGAGGGGGGGAACAGGCTATGGCTACACCTTC. Its translation: CASRRGGTGYGYTF.

The V gene is TRBV4-2, the J gene TRBJ1-4; 12 bases fit TRBD1. After removal of 3 bases from V and 0 bases from J, the junction contained 2 bases not matched to a gene. This CDR3 is built from 17 residues. Germline CDR1 is LGHNA and CDR2 is YNFKEQ. The CDR3 loop reads CASSQGTGGATNEKLFF. The CDR3 bases are TGTGCCAGCAGCCAGGGGACAGGGGGCGCAACTAATGAAAAACTGTTTTTT.

This clone was counted many times. This chain uses TRBV6-2 or TRBV6-3 with TRBJ2-7; D not resolved. Between the trimmed V and J ends, which lost 5 bases and 7 bases, there was a span of 15 bases. The CDR3 is 13 amino acids. The germline V gene encodes CDR1 MNHEY and CDR2 SVGEGT. The CDR3 nucleotides read TGTGCCAGCAGTCGAACCGCCCCCGCGGAGCAGTACTTC. Translation gives CASSRTAPAEQYF.